This T cell receptor beta chain was obtained from a study of T cell responses to AZD1222 COVID-19 vaccine. Study-wide results and caveats: Only a handful of AZD1222 recipients, roughly six in all, had baseline seropositivity.

Here immunoSEQ multiplex PCR was the method, and the copy in TCRdb shows in-frame clones only, minus some. The sample contains approximately 150,000 clones, 85% to 95% of which appear only once. The sample holds a few counts of this clone. Its antigen is not known. This receptor was taken from an adult who received the AZD1222 COVID-19 vaccine. Sequencing used peripheral blood, obtained 28 days after the second AZD1222 dose.

This chain's CDR3 is CASSQDQRYEQFF. The CDR3 nucleotides read TGCGCCAGCAGCCAAGACCAGAGGTATGAGCAGTTCTTC. This chain links TRBV4-3 with TRBJ2-1; unclear D gene. The CDR3 covers 13 residues. Germline values: CDR1 LGHNA, CDR2 YSLEER. Trimming stripped 0 bases from V and 8 bases from J, with 8 bases between.